Listed below are T cell receptor beta chains from one sample, sequenced in a study of T cell responses to AZD1222 COVID-19 vaccine. Repertoires were generated with immunoSEQ multiplex PCR, while TCRdb's copy carries only in-frame clones and drops some. The table lists approximately 150,000 clones, 91% of them singletons. Sequences were derived from peripheral blood, sampled on day 0 of AZD1222 vaccination. These TCRs come from an adult in good health. Both conserved end residues are part of each CDR3. D genes are given only for firm matches. Size is stated for part of the rows, as once, few or many counts, or as a class when the clone is expanded.

CDR3 DNA: TGTGCCAGCAGCTTAGGGAGGAACACTGAAGCTTTCTTT; CDR3 protein: CASSLGRNTEAFF; clone size: .; V gene: TRBV7-3; D gene: .; J gene: TRBJ1-1
CDR3 DNA: TGTGCCAGCAGTGAAATAGGCCCTGTGGCTGAAGCTTTCTTT; CDR3 protein: CASSEIGPVAEAFF; clone size: .; V gene: TRBV2; D gene: .; J gene: TRBJ1-1
CDR3 DNA: TGTGCCAGCAGTTTGTCAGGGAACACTGAAGCTTTCTTT; CDR3 protein: CASSLSGNTEAFF; clone size: .; V gene: TRBV12-3/TRBV12-4; D gene: .; J gene: TRBJ1-1
CDR3 DNA: TGTGCCTGGAGTGTAACTTGGAGCTCTGGAAACACCATATATTTT; CDR3 protein: CAWSVTWSSGNTIYF; clone size: .; V gene: TRBV30; D gene: .; J gene: TRBJ1-3
CDR3 DNA: TGTGCCAGCAGTGACACGTACTATGGCTACACCTTC; CDR3 protein: CASSDTYYGYTF; clone size: .; V gene: TRBV2; D gene: .; J gene: TRBJ1-2
CDR3 DNA: TGTGCCAGCAGCGACAGGCGCTACAGTGGATACGAGCAGTACTTC; CDR3 protein: CASSDRRYSGYEQYF; clone size: .; V gene: TRBV27; D gene: .; J gene: TRBJ2-7
CDR3 DNA: TGTGCCAGCAGCGCCGGACTAGCGGGGTTGGCCTACGAGCAGTACTTC; CDR3 protein: CASSAGLAGLAYEQYF; clone size: .; V gene: TRBV9; D gene: TRBD2; J gene: TRBJ2-7
CDR3 DNA: TGTGCCAGCAGCGTAGCTGGCACCAAATCTGGAAACACCATATATTTT; CDR3 protein: CASSVAGTKSGNTIYF; clone size: .; V gene: TRBV9; D gene: .; J gene: TRBJ1-3
CDR3 DNA: TGTGCCAGCAGCCCTGCGGGACAGGGCATTTCTTTTATTTCACCCCTCCACTTT; CDR3 protein: CASSPAGQGISFISPLHF; clone size: .; V gene: TRBV7-9; D gene: TRBD1; J gene: TRBJ1-6
CDR3 DNA: TGTGCCAGCAGCTTAGCAAAGAACACTGAAGCTTTCTTT; CDR3 protein: CASSLAKNTEAFF; clone size: once; V gene: TRBV7-2; D gene: .; J gene: TRBJ1-1
CDR3 DNA: TGTGCCAGCAGTCCGCAGGCGCCTCTGAGCTCCTATAATTCACCCCTCCACTTT; CDR3 protein: CASSPQAPLSSYNSPLHF; clone size: once; V gene: TRBV27; D gene: .; J gene: TRBJ1-6
CDR3 DNA: TGCGCCAGCAGTGCCGGGGCCTCCTACGAGCAGTACTTC; CDR3 protein: CASSAGASYEQYF; clone size: .; V gene: TRBV10-1; D gene: .; J gene: TRBJ2-7
CDR3 DNA: TGCGCCAGCAGCGTGGCAGCGGGAGCCACCGGGGAGCTGTTTTTT; CDR3 protein: CASSVAAGATGELFF; clone size: few; V gene: TRBV5-1; D gene: TRBD2; J gene: TRBJ2-2
CDR3 DNA: TGTGCCAGCAGTGAGGACGACAGGGATTATGGCTACACCTTC; CDR3 protein: CASSEDDRDYGYTF; clone size: .; V gene: TRBV6-2/TRBV6-3; D gene: TRBD1; J gene: TRBJ1-2
CDR3 DNA: TGTGCCAGTAGTCCGGACCATTTT; CDR3 protein: CASSPDHF; clone size: .; V gene: TRBV19; D gene: .; J gene: TRBJ1-3